This is a list of T cell receptor beta chains from one sample in a study of blood T cell repertoires in COVID-19. The method was immunoSEQ multiplex PCR; TCRdb's version includes in-frame clones alone and lacks a portion of them. The sample includes some 250,000 clones, 80% to 85% seen only once; the top ten take approximately 30%. Sample: peripheral blood. Receptor source: a man in his forties or fifties with acute or convalescent COVID-19. Each CDR3 is given with its conserved first and last residue. The D gene is left open where the match is weak. Some rows have no size entry. The others give once, few or many, or a class for an expanded clone.

TRBD2	-	TRBV19	TRBJ2-7	TGTGCCAGTAGTCCCTCCCCGGGAGGCCCCTACGAGCAGTACTTC	CASSPSPGGPYEQYF
TRBD1	-	TRBV19	TRBJ1-5	TGTGCCAGTAGTCTCTGGACAGGGGGCCGACAGCCCCAGCATTTT	CASSLWTGGRQPQHF
-	few	TRBV11-2	TRBJ1-1	TGTGCCAGCAGCGGCGCTGACAGGGAAGCTTTCTTT	CASSGADREAFF
-	-	TRBV5-6	TRBJ1-1	TGTGCCAGCAGCCGAACACGTTGGAACACTGAAGCTTTCTTT	CASSRTRWNTEAFF
-	-	TRBV6-5	TRBJ1-2	TGTGCCAGCAGCATAGGGGGGGCAGGAGACTATGGCTACACCTTC	CASSIGGAGDYGYTF
-	few	TRBV7-8	TRBJ2-1	TGTGCCAGCAGCCTACTAGCCATTGCCTACAATGAGCAGTTCTTC	CASSLLAIAYNEQFF
-	many	TRBV27	TRBJ2-2	TGTGCCAGCAGTCCAAACGACAGTCCCACCGGGGAGCTGTTTTTT	CASSPNDSPTGELFF
TRBD1	-	TRBV30	TRBJ1-2	TGTGCCTGGAAGGGGACAGGGCGGGATGGCTACACCTTC	CAWKGTGRDGYTF
TRBD1	-	TRBV25-1	TRBJ1-2	TGTGCCAGCCGTAGGACAGGGGCCGGCTACACCTTC	CASRRTGAGYTF
TRBD2	-	TRBV19	TRBJ2-7	TGTGCCAGTAGGCCTAGCGGACACTACGAGCAGTACTTC	CASRPSGHYEQYF
-	-	TRBV29-1	TRBJ2-3	TGCAGCGTTCCAGGGGGCGGGGGGGCCACAGATACGCAGTATTTT	CSVPGGGGATDTQYF
TRBD2	few	TRBV6-2/TRBV6-3	TRBJ2-1	TGTGCCAGCAGTCCCCTGACTAGCGGGCGAAGCTCCTACAATGAGCAGTTCTTC	CASSPLTSGRSSYNEQFF
TRBD2	-	TRBV10-3	TRBJ2-7	TGTGCCATCAGTGAACAAGCGGGAGGCTACGAGCAGTACTTC	CAISEQAGGYEQYF
-	-	TRBV30	TRBJ2-3	TGTGCCTGGAGTGTGGGGGGAGATACGCAGTATTTT	CAWSVGGDTQYF
-	-	TRBV7-2	TRBJ2-3	TGTGCCAGCAGCCCGACATTCCCCGGGAAACATACGCAGTATTTT	CASSPTFPGKHTQYF
TRBD2	-	TRBV11-2	TRBJ2-7	TGTGCCAGCAGCCGCGGGAGAATCTCATACGAGCAGTACTTC	CASSRGRISYEQYF
TRBD1	-	TRBV13	TRBJ1-2	TGTGCCAGCAGCCGAGACAGGGCCGTTTATGGCTACACCTTC	CASSRDRAVYGYTF
-	once	TRBV7-9	TRBJ2-7	TGTGCCAGCAGCTTAGTCGTATACGAGCAGTACTTC	CASSLVVYEQYF
-	-	TRBV5-1	TRBJ2-1	TGCGCCAGCAGCTATCAACGGGCAGGGGATGAGCAGTTCTTC	CASSYQRAGDEQFF
TRBD2	once	TRBV3-1/TRBV3-2	TRBJ2-7	TGTGCCAGCAGGCCGAGCGGGAGGCTTGGAGAGCAGTACTTC	CASRPSGRLGEQYF
TRBD2	-	TRBV6-5	TRBJ2-1	TGTGCCAGCAGTTACGGCCAGCGGGATTACAATGAGCAGTTCTTC	CASSYGQRDYNEQFF
TRBD1	-	TRBV10-3	TRBJ1-6	TGTGCCTCAAAACAGGGGGAAGGATCACCCCTCCACTTT	CASKQGEGSPLHF
-	-	TRBV6-5	TRBJ1-1	TGTGCCAGCAGGTGGTCGGGGTCGGGAAACACTGAAGCTTTCTTT	CASRWSGSGNTEAFF
-	-	TRBV12-5	TRBJ2-2	TGTGCTAGGGGCTCAGGGAGGGGGGCTTACACCGGGGAGCTGTTTTTT	CARGSGRGAYTGELFF
TRBD1	-	TRBV19	TRBJ1-4	TGTGCCAGTAGTGTGATACAGGGGGCGCGGGAAAAACTGTTTTTT	CASSVIQGAREKLFF
-	-	TRBV7-8	TRBJ2-3	TGTGCCAGCAGCCGAAAGTCAGGGCATACGCAGTATTTT	CASSRKSGHTQYF
TRBD1	-	TRBV30	TRBJ1-5	TGTGCCTGGAGTCCATGGGACAGGGGGCTCAATCAGCCCCAGCATTTT	CAWSPWDRGLNQPQHF
TRBD2	-	TRBV15	TRBJ2-2	TGTGCCACCAGCAGAGAAGCGGGAGGGAACACCGGGGAGCTGTTTTTT	CATSREAGGNTGELFF
-	few	TRBV6-1	TRBJ1-6	TGTGCCAGCAGTGAACAGGGCTCCTATAATTCACCCCTCCACTTT	CASSEQGSYNSPLHF
TRBD2	-	TRBV5-4	TRBJ2-1	TGTGCCAGCAGCCCCGGGACTAGCGGGTACAATGAGCAGTTCTTC	CASSPGTSGYNEQFF
TRBD1	-	TRBV2	TRBJ2-7	TGTGCCAGCATCTCGACAGGGGTCCCCTACGAGCAGTACTTC	CASISTGVPYEQYF
TRBD2	-	TRBV6-6	TRBJ2-5	TGTGCCAGCAGTCTATGGACTAGCGGGGAGACCCAGTACTTC	CASSLWTSGETQYF
-	-	TRBV11-3	TRBJ2-7	TGTGCCAGCAGCTTCCAGCGTTTGGGTGAGCAGTACTTC	CASSFQRLGEQYF
TRBD2	-	TRBV6-6	TRBJ2-1	TGTGCCAGCAGATTGAGAGCGGGGGACAATGAGCAGTTCTTC	CASRLRAGDNEQFF
-	-	TRBV7-2	TRBJ1-4	TGTGCCAGCAGCTTACTGACAGGAGCCACTAATGAAAAACTGTTTTTT	CASSLLTGATNEKLFF
-	-	TRBV2	TRBJ2-7	TGTGCCAGCTCTCCGTCCTACGAGCAGTACTTC	CASSPSYEQYF
-	-	TRBV6-5	TRBJ2-7	TGTGCCAGCCTCCCGGAGCAGGGACTCTTATACGAGCAGTACTTC	CASLPEQGLLYEQYF
-	-	TRBV25-1	TRBJ1-3	TGTGCCAGCAGTGCCCAACGGGGGAGCTCTGGAAACACCATATATTTT	CASSAQRGSSGNTIYF
TRBD1	-	TRBV18	TRBJ2-2	TGTGCCAGCTCACCGGGTGGGACAGGGACCACCGGGGAGCTGTTTTTT	CASSPGGTGTTGELFF
-	-	TRBV18	TRBJ2-3	TGTGCCAGCCAGTGGGCAGCAAGTAGCACAGATACGCAGTATTTT	CASQWAASSTDTQYF
-	-	TRBV7-8	TRBJ2-1	TGTGCCAGCAGCTTAAGAGTGTTCTCCTACAATGAGCAGTTCTTC	CASSLRVFSYNEQFF
TRBD1	-	TRBV30	TRBJ1-1	TGTGCCTGGAGTCCTAATGACAGGGGGATGAACACTGAAGCTTTCTTT	CAWSPNDRGMNTEAFF
-	-	TRBV18	TRBJ1-2	TGTGCCAGCTCTCCGGGGTCGGATGGCTACACCTTC	CASSPGSDGYTF
-	-	TRBV12-3/TRBV12-4	TRBJ2-2	TGTGCCACCGAGGCTACAAGGTCCGGGGAGCTGTTTTTT	CATEATRSGELFF
-	-	TRBV18	TRBJ2-7	TGTGCCAGCTCACCGACTAGAGATACCTACGAGCAGTACTTC	CASSPTRDTYEQYF
TRBD1	-	TRBV11-3	TRBJ2-5	TGTGCCAGCAGCTTAGGGACAGGGGGCGTCCAAGAGACCCAGTACTTC	CASSLGTGGVQETQYF
-	-	TRBV11-3	TRBJ2-3	TGTGCCAGCAGCTTAGATAGGGGTCTAGACGTTTCGGATACGCAGTATTTT	CASSLDRGLDVSDTQYF
-	-	TRBV5-8	TRBJ1-1	TGTGCCAGCAGCTTGGGCGGGTTTGAAGCTTTCTTT	CASSLGGFEAFF
-	-	TRBV29-1	TRBJ2-1	TGCAGCGTTGAATCCGAGAAACCTTCCTACAATGAGCAGTTCTTC	CSVESEKPSYNEQFF
TRBD1	-	TRBV11-2	TRBJ1-1	TGTGCCAGCAGCTCGGACAGGTCTCTTGAAGCTTTCTTT	CASSSDRSLEAFF
TRBD2	-	TRBV19	TRBJ2-1	TGTGCCAGTAGTAGGACTAGCGGGAGTAGAGGTGAGCAGTTCTTC	CASSRTSGSRGEQFF
-	once	TRBV4-2	TRBJ1-2	TGTGCCAGCAGCCAGGAGAGAGCCGCCCCCGTCGGGGGCTACACCTTC	CASSQERAAPVGGYTF
-	few	TRBV5-1	TRBJ1-2	TGCGCCAGCAGCTTGAGGACCAGTCGAAATAACGGAGGCTATGGCTACACCTTC	CASSLRTSRNNGGYGYTF
TRBD1	-	TRBV27	TRBJ2-7	TGTGCCAGCAGGACCGGGACAGGGCCCTACGAGCAGTACTTC	CASRTGTGPYEQYF
-	few	TRBV15	TRBJ1-3	TGTGCCACCAGCCTAGTTGGCTTCCCGGGAAACACCATATATTTT	CATSLVGFPGNTIYF
-	-	TRBV7-9	TRBJ2-7	TGTGCCAGCAGCATTAGCGGTTCCTCCTACGAGCAGTACTTC	CASSISGSSYEQYF
-	many	TRBV11-3	TRBJ2-1	TGTGCCAGCAGCTTAGGCGGGACTTTCAATGAGCAGTTCTTC	CASSLGGTFNEQFF